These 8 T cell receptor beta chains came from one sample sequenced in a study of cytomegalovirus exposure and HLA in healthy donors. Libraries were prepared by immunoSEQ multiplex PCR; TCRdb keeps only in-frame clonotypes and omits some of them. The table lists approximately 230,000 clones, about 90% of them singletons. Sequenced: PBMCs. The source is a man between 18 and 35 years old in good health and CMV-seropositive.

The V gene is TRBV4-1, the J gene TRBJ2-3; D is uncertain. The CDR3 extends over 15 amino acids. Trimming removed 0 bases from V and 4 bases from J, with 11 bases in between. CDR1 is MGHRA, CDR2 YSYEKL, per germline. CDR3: CASSQDRSRADTQYF. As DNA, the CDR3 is TGCGCCAGCAGCCAAGACAGGTCTAGAGCAGATACGCAGTATTTT.

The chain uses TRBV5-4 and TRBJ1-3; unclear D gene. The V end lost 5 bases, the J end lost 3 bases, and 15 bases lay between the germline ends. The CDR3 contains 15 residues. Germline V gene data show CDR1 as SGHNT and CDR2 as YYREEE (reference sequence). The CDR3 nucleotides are TGTGCCAGCAGTCCCGACACGAAGGATGGAAACACCATATATTTT. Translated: CASSPDTKDGNTIYF.

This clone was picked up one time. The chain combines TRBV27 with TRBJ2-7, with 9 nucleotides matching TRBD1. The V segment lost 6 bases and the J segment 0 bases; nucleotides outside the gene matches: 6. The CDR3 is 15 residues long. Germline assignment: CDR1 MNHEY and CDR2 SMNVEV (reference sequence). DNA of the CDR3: TGTGCCAGCAGCTCCATACAGGGGGCCTCCTACGAGCAGTACTTC. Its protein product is CASSSIQGASYEQYF.

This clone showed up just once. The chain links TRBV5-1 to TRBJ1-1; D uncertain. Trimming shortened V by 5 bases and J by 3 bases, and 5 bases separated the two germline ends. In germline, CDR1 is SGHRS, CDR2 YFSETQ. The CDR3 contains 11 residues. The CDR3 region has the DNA TGCGCCAGCAGAAGCCACACTGAAGCTTTCTTT. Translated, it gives CASRSHTEAFF.

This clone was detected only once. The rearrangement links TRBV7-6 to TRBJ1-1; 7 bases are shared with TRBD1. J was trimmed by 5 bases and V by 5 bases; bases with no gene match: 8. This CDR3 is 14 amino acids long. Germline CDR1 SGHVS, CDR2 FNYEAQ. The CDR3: CASSPTGMDTEAFF. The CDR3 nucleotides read TGTGCCAGCAGCCCGACAGGGATGGATACTGAAGCTTTCTTT.

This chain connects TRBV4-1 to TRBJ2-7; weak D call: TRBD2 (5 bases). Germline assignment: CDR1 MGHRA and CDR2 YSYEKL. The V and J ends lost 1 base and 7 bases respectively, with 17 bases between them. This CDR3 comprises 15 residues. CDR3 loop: CASSQAGIPWVEQYF. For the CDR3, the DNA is TGCGCCAGCAGCCAAGCCGGGATCCCCTGGGTAGAGCAGTACTTC.

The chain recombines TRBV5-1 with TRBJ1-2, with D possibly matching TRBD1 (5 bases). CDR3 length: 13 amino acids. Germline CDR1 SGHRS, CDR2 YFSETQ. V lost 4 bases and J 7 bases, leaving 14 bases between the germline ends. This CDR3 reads CASSPGVSGGYTF. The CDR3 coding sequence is TGCGCCAGCAGCCCGGGGGTCAGCGGTGGCTACACCTTC.

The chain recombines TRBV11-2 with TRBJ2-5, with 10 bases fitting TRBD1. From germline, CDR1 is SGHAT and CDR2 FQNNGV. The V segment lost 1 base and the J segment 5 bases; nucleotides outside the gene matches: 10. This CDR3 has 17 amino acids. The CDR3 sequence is CASSLVPGQGDWETQYF. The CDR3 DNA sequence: TGTGCCAGCAGCTTAGTTCCAGGACAGGGGGATTGGGAGACCCAGTACTTC.